This T cell receptor (beta chain) was profiled in a study of OX40 agonist ivuxolimab in advanced cancers. Trimming cost V 0 bases and J 5 bases; bases outside gene matches: 15. Germline loops: CDR1 LNHNV, CDR2 YYDKDF (reference sequence). This CDR3 has 19 residues. Clones were sequenced by immunoSEQ multiplex PCR, and TCRdb holds only the in-frame ones, with some missing. The table has 70,000 to 100,000 clones, around 90% seen once; the top ten hold about 7.2%. The sample consisted of CD4+ or CD8+ T cells sorted from blood, taken in a trial of the OX40 agonist ivuxolimab. The V gene is TRBV15, the J gene TRBJ2-5; 10 nucleotides agree with TRBD2. This clonotype was obtained from an adult with an advanced solid tumor such as melanoma, head and neck, liver or kidney cancer. The CDR3 protein is CATSRDPASGSRLGETQYF. In nucleotides, the CDR3 is TGTGCCACCAGCAGAGATCCGGCTAGCGGGAGTCGGTTGGGGGAGACCCAGTACTTC. Full variable domain (rest looked up from reference TRBV15 and TRBJ2-5): DAMVIQNPRYQVTQFGKPVTLSCSQTLNHNVMYWYQQKSSQAPKLLFHYYDKDFNNEADTPDNFQSRRPNTSFCFLDIRSPGLGDTAMYLCATSRDPASGSRLGETQYFGPGTRLLVL.